A selection of T cell receptor beta chains follows, all from one sample in a study of shared clonotypes between healthy human individuals. Profiling relied on immunoSEQ multiplex PCR, and the TCRdb table lists in-frame clones only, not all of them. Among some 1,900,000 clones listed, approximately 94% were seen once. Sample: naive CD8+ T cells sorted from blood. These receptors were collected from a man aged 18 to 30 in good health. The CDR3 runs from the conserved cysteine through the conserved F or W.

TRBJ1-2 TRBV7-9 CASSLASGYGYTF
TRBJ2-7 TRBV30 CAWSIDGYEQYF
TRBJ1-4 TRBV7-6 CASSPRVGGRGRPDEKLFF
TRBJ1-1 TRBV19 CASRNRGLGTEAFF
TRBJ2-3 TRBV6-6 CASSYGGGTDTQYF
TRBJ2-1 TRBV11-2 CASSLEGLANEQFF
TRBJ2-7 TRBV9 CASSVGGYSYEQYF
TRBJ2-5 TRBV27 CASAVLAGDETQYF
TRBJ2-2 TRBV10-1 CASRGDSTGELFF
TRBJ1-1 TRBV27 CAIAIDRNTEAFF
TRBJ2-7 TRBV30 CAWGAPWGEQYF
TRBJ1-5 TRBV5-1 CASSPVGGNQPQHF
TRBJ2-1 TRBV11-3 CASSSRDSQPYNEQFF
TRBJ2-5 TRBV7-2 CASSLGGGFQETQYF